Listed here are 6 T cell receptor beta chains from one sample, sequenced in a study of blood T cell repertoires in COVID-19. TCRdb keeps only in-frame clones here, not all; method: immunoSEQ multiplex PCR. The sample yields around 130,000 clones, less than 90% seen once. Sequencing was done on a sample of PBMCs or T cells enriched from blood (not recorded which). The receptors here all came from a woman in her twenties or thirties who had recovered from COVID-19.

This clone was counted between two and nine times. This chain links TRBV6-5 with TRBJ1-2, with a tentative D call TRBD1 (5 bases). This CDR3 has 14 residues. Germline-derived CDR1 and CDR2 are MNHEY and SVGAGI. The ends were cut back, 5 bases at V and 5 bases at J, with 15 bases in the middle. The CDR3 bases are TGTGCCAGCAGTCCCGGACAAAGTCCTTATGGCTACACCTTC. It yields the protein CASSPGQSPYGYTF.

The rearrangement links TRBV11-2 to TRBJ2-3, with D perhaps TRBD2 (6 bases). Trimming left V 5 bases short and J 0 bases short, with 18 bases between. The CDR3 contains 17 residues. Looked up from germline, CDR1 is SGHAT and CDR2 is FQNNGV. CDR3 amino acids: CASSRPGVGVSTDTQYF. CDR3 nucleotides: TGTGCCAGCAGCCGTCCGGGGGTGGGAGTTAGCACAGATACGCAGTATTTT.

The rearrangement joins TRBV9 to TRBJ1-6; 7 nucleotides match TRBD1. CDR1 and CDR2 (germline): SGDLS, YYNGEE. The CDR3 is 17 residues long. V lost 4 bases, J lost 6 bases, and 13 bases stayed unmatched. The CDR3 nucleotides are TGTGCCAGCAGCCCTCCTTTACAGACAGGGTTTAATTCACCCCTCCACTTT. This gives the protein CASSPPLQTGFNSPLHF. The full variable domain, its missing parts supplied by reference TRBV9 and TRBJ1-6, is DSGVTQTPKHLITATGQRVTLRCSPRSGDLSVYWYQQSLDQGLQFLIQYYNGEERAKGNILERFSAQQFPDLHSELNLSSLELGDSALYFCASSPPLQTGFNSPLHFGNGTRLTVT.

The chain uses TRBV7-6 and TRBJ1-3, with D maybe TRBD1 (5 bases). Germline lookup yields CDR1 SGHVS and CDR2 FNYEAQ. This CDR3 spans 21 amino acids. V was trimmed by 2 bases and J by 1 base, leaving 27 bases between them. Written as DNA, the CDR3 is TGTGCCAGCAGCTTATGGCCCTGGATTGTGGCAGGGCCAGGGTCTGGAAACACCATATATTTT. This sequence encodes CASSLWPWIVAGPGSGNTIYF.

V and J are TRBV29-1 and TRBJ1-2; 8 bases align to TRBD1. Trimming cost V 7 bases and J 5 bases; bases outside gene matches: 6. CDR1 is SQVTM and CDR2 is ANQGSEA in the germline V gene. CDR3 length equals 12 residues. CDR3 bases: TGCAGCGGACAAGGACAGGGATATGGCTACACCTTC. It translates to CSGQGQGYGYTF.

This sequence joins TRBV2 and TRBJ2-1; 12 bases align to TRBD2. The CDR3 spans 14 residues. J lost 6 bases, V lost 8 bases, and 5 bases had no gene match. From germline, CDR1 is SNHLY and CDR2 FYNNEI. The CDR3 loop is CASGRLAGVNEQFF. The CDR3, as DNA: TGTGCCAGCGGGAGACTAGCGGGAGTCAATGAGCAGTTCTTC.